The clone carrying this TCR beta chain was recorded a few times. Its antigen remains unidentified. The sample comes from a study of beta chain features in type 1 diabetes. Study-level findings and limits: More deletions and fewer insertions at VDJ junctions were found in patients with type 1 diabetes.

The V gene end was trimmed by 3 bases and the J gene end by 8 bases; junction bases not matched to a gene: 2. CDR1 is SNHLY, CDR2 FYNNEI, per germline. CDR3 size: 12 residues. What was sequenced were expressed TCRB transcripts, since all of the isolated RNA had been reverse transcribed. Produced via immunoSEQ multiplex PCR; TCRdb's table is partial and in-frame only. The sample records roughly 370,000 clones, around 13% being singletons. The sequenced sample was naive CD4+ T cells from blood. The genes are TRBV2 and TRBJ1-2, with 8 bases aligning to TRBD1. This TCR came from a man aged 30-40 years in good health. For the CDR3, the DNA is TGTGCCAGCAGTGACAGGGGGCTAGGCTACACCTTC. Protein: CASSDRGLGYTF.